This entry lists 24 T cell receptor beta chains sequenced from one sample in a study of pediatric ulcerative colitis. The rectum was sampled with one to two pinch biopsies at colonoscopy. Libraries were prepared by immunoSEQ multiplex PCR; TCRdb keeps only in-frame clonotypes and omits some of them. The table shows more than 10,000 clones, with 70% to 80% occurring only once. Sequencing input: gut tissue. The receptors derive from a boy aged 5 to 17 who was a control in a study of pediatric ulcerative colitis.

This clone was seen just once. Mismatch with germline at one junction end may stem from a read error. The genes are TRBV7-7 and TRBJ2-1; a weak D match, TRBD2 (6 bases). Looked up from germline, CDR1 is SSHAT and CDR2 is FNYEAQ (reference sequence). The CDR3 runs to 15 residues. The CDR3, as DNA: TGTGCTAGCAGCACAGATTGGGGCGGGACGAATGAGCAGTTCTTC. Translation: CASSTDWGGTNEQFF.

The genes are TRBV19 and TRBJ2-5; D is undetermined. This CDR3 has 15 residues. V was shortened by 4 bases and J by 1 base, with 13 bases between the two germline ends. Germline V gene lookup returns CDR1 LNHDA and CDR2 SQIVND (reference sequence). The CDR3 here is CASSTITGGQETQYF. CDR3 DNA: TGTGCCAGTAGTACGATAACGGGTGGCCAAGAGACCCAGTACTTC.

The chain couples TRBV29-1 to TRBJ1-1, with a tentative D call TRBD1 (6 bases). Germline CDR1 SQVTM, CDR2 ANQGSEA. V dropped 5 bases and J dropped 3 bases, with 16 bases sitting between them. CDR3 length: 14 amino acids. The CDR3 sequence: CSVRAGAEYTEAFF. The CDR3 DNA follows: TGCAGCGTTAGGGCGGGGGCTGAGTACACTGAAGCTTTCTTT.

The genes are TRBV4-3 and TRBJ1-5; D is possibly TRBD1 (5 bases). The CDR3 runs 15 residues. Germline lookup yields CDR1 LGHNA and CDR2 YSLEER. V was trimmed by 0 bases and J by 5 bases, leaving 11 bases between them. CDR3 in amino acids: CASSQDRAGDQPQHF. The CDR3 DNA follows: TGCGCCAGCAGCCAAGACAGGGCCGGGGATCAGCCCCAGCATTTT.

V gene TRBV2 combines with J gene TRBJ2-5; 14 positions match TRBD2. CDR3 length equals 17 residues. After removal of 4 bases from V and 5 bases from J, the junction contained 9 bases not matched to a gene. Germline V gives CDR1 SNHLY, CDR2 FYNNEI. CDR3 bases: TGTGCCAGCAGTGGGCTGACTAGCGGGAGGGAGATGGAGACCCAGTACTTC. Encoded protein: CASSGLTSGREMETQYF. Filled out from reference TRBV2 and TRBJ2-5, the complete variable domain reads EPEVTQTPSHQVTQMGQEVILRCVPISNHLYFYWYRQILGQKVEFLVSFYNNEISEKSEIFDDQFSVERPDGSNFTLKIRSTKLEDSAMYFCASSGLTSGREMETQYFGPGTRLLVL.

This chain uses TRBV2 with TRBJ1-1; D remains unclear. Trimming stripped 4 bases from V and 0 bases from J, with 9 bases between. CDR1 and CDR2 (germline): SNHLY, FYNNEI. The length of the CDR3 is 14 residues. The CDR3 bases are TGTGCCAGCAGTGGGGCCGGGGTGAACACTGAAGCTTTCTTT. It encodes CASSGAGVNTEAFF.

The chain carries TRBV27 and TRBJ2-1, with 7 bases lining up with TRBD2. The CDR3 length is 16 residues. The germline V gene has CDR1 MNHEY and CDR2 SMNVEV (reference sequence). V was pared by 2 bases and J by 6 bases, with 10 bases of the junction left unmatched. The CDR3 reads CASSLVGGPSANEQFF. DNA of the CDR3: TGTGCCAGCAGTTTAGTGGGAGGGCCCTCTGCCAATGAGCAGTTCTTC.

V is TRBV19 and J is TRBJ1-1; TRBD1 might be the D (5 bases). The V end was cut by 6 bases, the J end by 3 bases, with 17 bases between. Germline CDR1 and CDR2: LNHDA and SQIVND (reference sequence). This CDR3 spans 15 amino acids. CDR3 DNA sequence: TGTGCCAGTAGCCAGGGCCCAGGGACCTACACTGAAGCTTTCTTT. Encoded protein: CASSQGPGTYTEAFF.

The rearrangement uses TRBV7-8 and TRBJ2-5; 13 bases align to TRBD2. The CDR3 covers 17 residues. Looked up from germline, CDR1 is SGHVS and CDR2 is FQNEAQ. J was trimmed by 5 bases and V by 5 bases; bases with no gene match: 11. Written as DNA, the CDR3 is TGTGCCAGCAGCAGAAAAACCGGGACTAGCGGGGTCGAGACCCAGTACTTC. Its protein is CASSRKTGTSGVETQYF.

The table lists this clone with a few counts. The chain recombines TRBV30 with TRBJ2-2, with 9 bases that match TRBD1. The CDR3 loop spans 14 amino acids. CDR1 GTSNPN and CDR2 SVGIG come from the germline V gene (reference sequence). The V gene end was trimmed by 5 bases and the J gene end by 0 bases; junction bases not matched to a gene: 1. The CDR3 loop reads CAWRQGANTGELFF. The CDR3 coding sequence is TGTGCCTGGCGACAGGGGGCGAACACCGGGGAGCTGTTTTTT.

The chain couples TRBV7-9 to TRBJ2-1; 8 bases are a match to TRBD2. Germline-derived CDR1 and CDR2 are SEHNR and FQNEAQ (reference sequence). V shed 3 bases and J 6 bases; nucleotides not matched to a gene: 7. This CDR3 contains 15 residues. The CDR3 DNA is TGTGCCAGCAGCTTGAGACTAGCGAGTAGCAATGAGCAGTTCTTC. Its protein is CASSLRLASSNEQFF.

V usage is TRBV5-4 and J usage is TRBJ2-3; D gene ambiguous. With 4 bases removed from V and 5 bases from J, the gap between germline ends came to 14 bases. Per the germline V gene, CDR1 is SGHNT and CDR2 is YYREEE (reference sequence). The CDR3 is made up of 14 amino acids. In DNA, the CDR3 is TGTGCCAGCAGCCCCCGGCCCCGTGGAGATACGCAGTATTTT. Its protein is CASSPRPRGDTQYF. The complete variable domain, with remaining parts taken from reference TRBV5-4 and TRBJ2-3, reads ETGVTQSPTHLIKTRGQQVTLRCSSQSGHNTVSWYQQALGQGPQFIFQYYREEENGRGNFPPRFSGLQFPNYSSELNVNALELDDSALYLCASSPRPRGDTQYFGPGTRLTVL.

The gene calls are TRBV18 and TRBJ2-2; 10 bases are shared with TRBD1. This CDR3 is 15 amino acids long. V lost 5 bases, J lost 7 bases, and 7 bases stayed unmatched. Germline CDR1 reads KGHSH; CDR2 reads LQKENI. The CDR3 is CASSGTGARLGELFF. For the CDR3, the DNA is TGTGCCAGCTCAGGGACAGGGGCTCGGCTCGGGGAGCTGTTTTTT.

The chain joins TRBV27 to TRBJ2-7; 8 positions agree with TRBD2. V lost 0 bases and J lost 2; bases outside the gene matches: 6. Per the germline V gene, CDR1 is MNHEY and CDR2 is SMNVEV (reference sequence). There are 16 residues in the CDR3. CDR3 nucleotides: TGTGCCAGCAGTTTATCGTCGGGGACTAGACCCTACGAGCAGTACTTC. Residues: CASSLSSGTRPYEQYF.

This rearrangement joins TRBV19 to TRBJ2-5; D is perhaps TRBD1 or TRBD2 (5 bases each). Germline loops: CDR1 LNHDA, CDR2 SQIVND (reference sequence). The ends were cut back, 3 bases at V and 3 bases at J, with 17 bases in the middle. CDR3 length: 16 amino acids. The CDR3 sequence is CASSIGAATGKETQYF. The CDR3 region has the DNA TGTGCCAGTAGTATCGGGGCAGCAACGGGGAAAGAGACCCAGTACTTC.

This chain connects TRBV6-1 to TRBJ2-2; 11 nucleotides match TRBD2. The CDR3 extends over 15 amino acids. Per germline, CDR1 MNHNS and CDR2 SASEGT. Trimming cost V 4 bases and J 4 bases; bases outside gene matches: 2. DNA of the CDR3: TGTGCCAGCAGTGGCGGGACTAGCGGCACCGGGGAGCTGTTTTTT. Translating gives CASSGGTSGTGELFF.

The chain is built from TRBV20-1 and TRBJ2-7; possibly TRBD1 or TRBD2 for D (5 bases each). Germline CDR1 DFQATT, CDR2 SNEGSKA (reference sequence). CDR3 length: 11 residues. In DNA form, the CDR3 reads TGCAGCCTGGGACGAGACTACGAGCAGTACTTC. Encoded protein: CSLGRDYEQYF.

This clone has more than one count but fewer than ten. The same CDR3 is also encoded by other DNA sequences in this sample. The rearrangement uses TRBV5-1 and TRBJ1-3; possibly TRBD1 for D (6 bases). The CDR3 runs 16 residues. Germline V gene data show CDR1 as SGHRS and CDR2 as YFSETQ. Trimming shortened V by 4 bases and J by 0 bases, and 14 bases separated the two germline ends. The CDR3 region is CASSGRGGSSGNTIYF. CDR3 bases: TGCGCCAGCAGCGGAAGAGGGGGTAGCTCTGGAAACACCATATATTTT.

The chain links TRBV7-2 to TRBJ2-2; D ambiguous. CDR3 length: 16 residues. From germline, CDR1 is SGHTA and CDR2 FQGNSA. The germline V and J ends were trimmed by 4 bases and 0 bases, with 12 bases remaining between them. Here the CDR3 reads CASSSSWASNTGELFF. The DNA for the CDR3 is TGTGCCAGCAGCTCCTCCTGGGCCTCGAACACCGGGGAGCTGTTTTTT.

V and J are TRBV27 and TRBJ2-1; D may be TRBD1 or TRBD2 (5 bases each). Germline values: CDR1 MNHEY, CDR2 SMNVEV (reference sequence). The CDR3 sequence is 14 residues long. The germline V and J ends were trimmed by 2 bases and 9 bases, with 14 bases remaining between them. The CDR3 sequence is CASSLVAGRAEQFF. In nucleotides, the CDR3 is TGTGCCAGCAGTTTAGTCGCAGGGCGGGCTGAGCAGTTCTTC.

The rearrangement links TRBV5-1 to TRBJ2-2; D unclear. Trimming shortened V by 7 bases and J by 2 bases, and 18 bases separated the two germline ends. Germline V gene lookup returns CDR1 SGHRS and CDR2 YFSETQ. The CDR3 runs to 16 residues. DNA of the CDR3: TGCGCCAGCTCCCCGGCGGCTACTTCCAACACCGGGGAGCTGTTTTTT. This encodes CASSPAATSNTGELFF.

The genes are TRBV11-2 and TRBJ1-3; D remains unclear. Germline CDR1 and CDR2: SGHAT and FQNNGV. The V end lost 4 bases, the J end lost 1 base, and 11 bases lay between the germline ends. The CDR3 has 15 residues. The DNA for the CDR3 is TGTGCCAGCAGCTCCGGATCGTCTTCTGGAAACACCATATATTTT. It encodes CASSSGSSSGNTIYF.

The CDR3 DNA reads TGTGCCAGCTCACGGGAAACAGGGATCGAGCAGTACTTC. This translates into CASSRETGIEQYF. The rearrangement links TRBV18 to TRBJ2-7, with D possibly being TRBD1 (6 bases). Trimming took off 4 bases at V and 6 bases at J, with 13 bases between the two ends. The CDR3 totals 13 residues. Germline CDR1 reads KGHSH; CDR2 reads LQKENI. Filled out from reference TRBV18 and TRBJ2-7, the complete variable domain reads NAGVMQNPRHLVRRRGQEARLRCSPMKGHSHVYWYRQLPEEGLKFMVYLQKENIIDESGMPKERFSAEFPKEGPSILRIQQVVRGDSAAYFCASSRETGIEQYFGPGTRLTVT.

The rearrangement uses TRBV7-8 and TRBJ2-5; 8 nucleotides line up with TRBD2. V shed 5 bases, J shed 5 bases, and the junction held 16 bases outside the gene matches. Germline CDR1 is SGHVS and CDR2 is FQNEAQ. There are 17 residues in the CDR3. CDR3 DNA sequence: TGTGCCAGCAGCCACCCCCGGCCAGCGGGAGTGTGGGAGACCCAGTACTTC. It specifies CASSHPRPAGVWETQYF.